This TCR beta chain was sequenced in a study of response to subunit inactivated influenza vaccine. Study conclusions and caveats: It was suggested by the authors that few new T cells are recruited by each seasonal influenza vaccination.

The CDR3 contains 14 residues. Germline CDR1 reads DFQATT; CDR2 reads SNEGSKA (reference sequence). The J segment lost 6 bases and the V segment lost 5 bases, leaving 12 bases of the junction unmatched. Regarding this clonotype: The antigen is unknown.

TCRdb itself ran the RT-PCR reads through MiXCR, one entry per CDR3 protein. Of 700,000 to 800,000 distinct CDR3 sequences in the sample, around a sixth are singletons; the top ten hold 11%. Sequences were derived from PBMCs from blood, sampled about 5 days after vaccination. The rearrangement joins TRBV20-1 to TRBJ2-7; 8 bases are shared with TRBD2. This TCR was sampled from a man aged 45-65 years who received an inactivated influenza vaccine. The CDR3 region is CSAGLRSGRREQYF. CDR3 sequence (DNA): TGCAGTGCTGGCCTTCGCAGCGGGAGACGCGAGCAGTACTTC.